The 7 T cell receptor beta chains presented below share a single source sample, sequenced in a study of blood T cell repertoires in COVID-19. The method was immunoSEQ multiplex PCR; TCRdb's version includes in-frame clones alone and lacks a portion of them. The table has roughly 200,000 clones, 88% seen once. The specimen sequenced was peripheral blood. These receptors were obtained from a woman in her forties who had recovered from COVID-19.

This chain links TRBV7-5 with TRBJ2-7; the table calls TRBD1, which could not be checked here. TRBV7-5 is assigned pseudogene status. This CDR3 region has 17 residues. The CDR3 region has the DNA TGTGTCAGAAGCTCGCCAAGACAGGGAACCCACAGCTACGAGCAGTACTTC. Residues: CVRSSPRQGTHSYEQYF.

The rearrangement uses TRBV5-1 and TRBJ1-2, with D hard to call. V gave up 0 bases and J gave up 8 bases, with 11 bases separating them. From germline, CDR1 is SGHRS and CDR2 YFSETQ. The CDR3 consists of 13 residues. CDR3 protein: CASSLGGSGGYTF. Here the CDR3 DNA reads TGCGCCAGCAGCTTGGGTGGTTCGGGGGGCTACACCTTC. The full variable domain, with the rest looked up from reference TRBV5-1 and TRBJ1-2, is KAGVTQTPRYLIKTRGQQVTLSCSPISGHRSVSWYQQTPGQGLQFLFEYFSETQRNKGNFPGRFSGRQFSNSRSEMNVSTLELGDSALYLCASSLGGSGGYTFGSGTRLTVV.

V usage is TRBV2 and J usage is TRBJ2-7; 7 positions match TRBD2. The CDR3 extends over 15 amino acids. Germline CDR1 reads SNHLY; CDR2 reads FYNNEI. The V segment lost 5 bases and the J segment 4 bases; nucleotides outside the gene matches: 11. The CDR3 reads CASSKTGGFRYEQYF. CDR3 in DNA: TGTGCCAGCAGTAAAACGGGGGGTTTCCGTTACGAGCAGTACTTC.

The chain employs TRBV7-2 and TRBJ2-7; D may be TRBD1 (5 bases). The CDR3 totals 13 residues. Trimming left V 6 bases short and J 6 bases short, with 15 bases between. The germline V gene encodes CDR1 SGHTA and CDR2 FQGNSA. The CDR3 here is CASRREGVGEQYF. CDR3 sequence (DNA): TGTGCCAGCAGGAGAGAAGGGGTCGGCGAGCAGTACTTC.

The chain is built from TRBV5-8 and TRBJ1-2, with D tentatively TRBD1 (6 bases). This CDR3 has 13 residues. CDR1 SGHTS and CDR2 YDEGEE come from the germline V gene. V was clipped by 1 base and J by 2 bases, with 6 bases between them. CDR3 sequence: CASSLQGNYGYTF. Written as DNA, the CDR3 is TGTGCCAGCAGCTTGCAGGGGAACTATGGCTACACCTTC.

The chain couples TRBV11-2 to TRBJ2-7; D is perhaps TRBD2 (6 bases). Trimming took off 3 bases at V and 6 bases at J, with 15 bases between the two ends. CDR1 and CDR2 (germline): SGHAT, FQNNGV. This CDR3 is 14 amino acids long. The CDR3 DNA follows: TGTGCCAGCAGCTTTCCCCTAGCGTCCGTCGAGCAGTACTTC. It translates to CASSFPLASVEQYF.

The V and J genes are TRBV19 and TRBJ1-3; perhaps TRBD1 as D (6 bases). V was trimmed by 7 bases and J by 0 bases, leaving 19 bases between them. The CDR3 covers 17 residues. Germline assignment: CDR1 LNHDA and CDR2 SQIVND (reference sequence). The CDR3 DNA follows: TGTGCCAGTACTTACACCACAGGGTCCCACTCTGGAAACACCATATATTTT. It codes for CASTYTTGSHSGNTIYF.